The 29 T cell receptor beta chains presented below share a single source sample, sequenced in a study of cytomegalovirus exposure and HLA in healthy donors. Both 60 Vbeta primers and 13 Jbeta primers went into the PCR. Only in-frame clones appear in the TCRdb table, and some are missing; sequencing was by immunoSEQ multiplex PCR. Among around 120,000 clones listed, approximately 78% were seen once. The material sequenced was PBMCs. The receptors were sampled from a woman aged 25 to 39 in good health and CMV-seropositive.

This clone was recorded many times. The chain couples TRBV7-9 to TRBJ2-3; D perhaps matches TRBD1 (6 bases). The germline CDR1 and CDR2 sequences are SEHNR and FQNEAQ (reference sequence). The CDR3 loop spans 17 amino acids. Deletions cut 0 bases from V and 6 bases from J, with 19 bases between. This CDR3 reads CASSLAVVGQGLDTQYF. CDR3 sequence (DNA): TGTGCCAGCAGCTTAGCGGTGGTAGGTCAGGGGTTGGATACGCAGTATTTT.

The chain has TRBV7-9 and TRBJ2-4; D is unclear. CDR3 size: 13 residues. V lost 5 bases and J 4 bases, leaving 9 bases between the germline ends. Germline V gives CDR1 SEHNR, CDR2 FQNEAQ (reference sequence). The CDR3 is CASSTIEKNIQYF. The CDR3 coding sequence is TGTGCCAGCAGCACGATAGAGAAAAACATTCAGTACTTC. The full variable domain, in which reference TRBV7-9 and TRBJ2-4 provide the parts outside the CDR3, is DTGVSQNPRHKITKRGQNVTFRCDPISEHNRLYWYRQTLGQGPEFLTYFQNEAQLEKSRLLSDRFSAERPKGSFSTLEIQRTEQGDSAMYLCASSTIEKNIQYFGAGTRLSVL.

This clone was recorded a few times. This CDR3 is CASSVSTGPRHEQYF. The DNA for the CDR3 is TGTGCCAGCAGCGTTTCTACAGGACCCCGACACGAGCAGTACTTC. The J gene is TRBJ2-7, the V gene TRBV5-5, with D possibly matching TRBD1 (5 bases). Germline V gene lookup returns CDR1 SGHKS and CDR2 YYEKEE (reference sequence). This CDR3 comprises 15 residues. V lost 4 bases, J lost 5 bases, and 19 bases lay in between.

The chain uses TRBV30 and TRBJ1-6, with a weak D call TRBD1 (5 bases). Germline loops: CDR1 GTSNPN, CDR2 SVGIG (reference sequence). CDR3 length equals 17 residues. Trimming pared 3 bases from V and 5 bases from J, leaving 20 bases between. The CDR3 DNA reads as TGTGCCTGGAGCCTCCATTCGGGGGGTAACGATAATTCACCCCTCCACTTT. Protein: CAWSLHSGGNDNSPLHF.

In this sample, this clone turned up a few times. The rearrangement uses TRBV4-2 and TRBJ1-2, with D tentatively TRBD1 (6 bases). The CDR3 runs to 14 residues. The V gene lost 4 bases and the J gene lost 8 bases, with 17 bases spanning the gap. Germline CDR1 LGHNA, CDR2 YNFKEQ. DNA for the CDR3: TGTGCCAGCAGCCTCCAGGGGACCGTGAAGGGCTACACCTTC. Its translation: CASSLQGTVKGYTF.

The chain uses TRBV15 and TRBJ1-2, with TRBD1 identical over 7 bases. The germline V gene has CDR1 LNHNV and CDR2 YYDKDF (reference sequence). The CDR3 length is 14 residues. With V trimmed by 0 bases and J by 3 bases, 1 base remained unmatched. DNA of the CDR3: TGTGCCACCAGCAGAGACAGGGGGTACTATGGCTACACCTTC. This encodes CATSRDRGYYGYTF. Together with reference TRBV15 and TRBJ1-2, the CDR3 gives the full variable domain: DAMVIQNPRYQVTQFGKPVTLSCSQTLNHNVMYWYQQKSSQAPKLLFHYYDKDFNNEADTPDNFQSRRPNTSFCFLDIRSPGLGDTAMYLCATSRDRGYYGYTFGSGTRLTVV.

This rearrangement joins TRBV5-4 to TRBJ1-2; no clear D. CDR1 and CDR2 (germline): SGHNT, YYREEE (reference sequence). The V end was cut by 0 bases, the J end by 6 bases, with 6 bases between. The CDR3 covers 12 residues. The CDR3: CASSLGSDGYTF. The CDR3 coding sequence is TGTGCCAGCAGCTTGGGGAGCGATGGCTACACCTTC.

This clone has a single count. Other DNA sequences in this specimen translate into the identical CDR3. The chain combines TRBV28 with TRBJ2-2; TRBD1 might be the D (5 bases). The germline CDR1 and CDR2 sequences are MDHEN and SYDVKM. Trimming took off 4 bases at V and 2 bases at J, with 8 bases between the two ends. The CDR3 has 14 residues. As DNA, the CDR3 is TGTGCCAGCAGTTCCGGACAAAACACCGGGGAGCTGTTTTTT. Translation: CASSSGQNTGELFF. The whole variable domain, remainder taken from reference TRBV28 and TRBJ2-2, is DVKVTQSSRYLVKRTGEKVFLECVQDMDHENMFWYRQDPGLGLRLIYFSYDVKMKEKGDIPEGYSVSREKKERFSLILESASTNQTSMYLCASSSGQNTGELFFGEGSRLTVL.

On this clone itself: One end of the junction varies from germline; a read error may be responsible. DNA of the CDR3: TGTTCCAGCAGCTTACAGGCTGAAGCTTTCTTT. This codes for CSSSLQAEAFF. The rearrangement links TRBV7-9 to TRBJ1-1; D perhaps matches TRBD1 (5 bases). The CDR3 length is 11 residues. Germline lookup yields CDR1 SEHNR and CDR2 FQNEAQ (reference sequence).

V is TRBV7-6 and J is TRBJ1-1; D ambiguous. Germline CDR1 SGHVS, CDR2 FNYEAQ. The CDR3 has 13 amino acids. V was clipped by 1 base and J by 4 bases, with 7 bases between them. The CDR3 sequence is CASSLGATTEAFF. CDR3 DNA: TGTGCCAGCAGCTTAGGGGCTACCACTGAAGCTTTCTTT.

This clone came up a few times. This sequence joins TRBV5-6 and TRBJ1-1; maybe TRBD1 (6 bases). The CDR3 covers 15 residues. V was shortened by 2 bases and J by 5 bases, with 16 bases between the two germline ends. Looked up from germline, CDR1 is SGHDT and CDR2 is YYEEEE. The chain's CDR3 is CASSLQGPEGTEAFF. The CDR3 DNA reads as TGTGCCAGCAGCTTACAGGGCCCCGAAGGGACTGAAGCTTTCTTT.

This chain joins TRBV28 and TRBJ1-6, with 10 positions matching TRBD1. J gave up 4 bases and V 7 bases, and 4 bases lay outside the gene matches. This CDR3 has 15 amino acids. Germline lookup yields CDR1 MDHEN and CDR2 SYDVKM. CDR3 in DNA: TGTGCCAGCAAGGGACAGGGGCAGTATAATTCACCCCTCCACTTT. Translating it yields CASKGQGQYNSPLHF.

The V gene is TRBV5-1, the J gene TRBJ2-3, with 7 bases identical to TRBD2. The CDR3 sequence is 15 residues long. After removal of 0 bases from V and 4 bases from J, the junction contained 5 bases not matched to a gene. CDR1 and CDR2 (germline): SGHRS, YFSETQ. The CDR3 loop is CASSLVLGRADTQYF. DNA of the CDR3: TGCGCCAGCAGCTTGGTTCTGGGGAGGGCAGATACGCAGTATTTT.

This clone was counted between two and nine times. Other DNA sequences in this sample translate to the same CDR3. The chain combines TRBV30 with TRBJ1-1; unclear D gene. The CDR3 is made up of 13 amino acids. Germline assignment: CDR1 GTSNPN and CDR2 SVGIG (reference sequence). V lost 0 bases, J lost 1 base, and 6 bases lay in between. CDR3 in amino acids: CAWSVRGNTEAFF. The CDR3 DNA reads TGTGCCTGGAGTGTACGGGGGAACACTGAAGCTTTCTTT.

This chain uses TRBV18 with TRBJ1-5; 9 bases line up with TRBD1. Germline lookup yields CDR1 KGHSH and CDR2 LQKENI. The ends lost 2 bases at V and 2 bases at J; junction bases unmatched: 4. The CDR3 has 16 residues. CDR3 in DNA: TGTGCCAGCTCACCAATCGACAGGGGGGGCAATCAGCCCCAGCATTTT. This sequence encodes CASSPIDRGGNQPQHF.

V and J are TRBV6-5 and TRBJ1-2, with TRBD1 as a possible D gene (6 bases). Between the trimmed V and J ends, which lost 0 bases and 7 bases, there was a span of 18 bases. The CDR3 covers 16 residues. The V gene's germline CDR1 is MNHEY and CDR2 SVGAGI. The CDR3 DNA reads TGTGCCAGCAGTTACTCGATTGCAGGGGACCCCCCTGGCTACACCTTC. Translated, it gives CASSYSIAGDPPGYTF.

The genes are TRBV10-1 and TRBJ2-3, with 7 bases identical to TRBD2. The CDR3 consists of 15 residues. The germline CDR1 and CDR2 sequences are WNHNN and SYGVQD (reference sequence). The J segment lost 9 bases and the V segment lost 2 bases, leaving 11 bases of the junction unmatched. DNA of the CDR3: TGCGCCAGCAGTGAGCTAGCGGCTCCACTCTCCACGCAGTATTTT. Encoded protein: CASSELAAPLSTQYF.

This clone appeared a few times. The chain has TRBV4-2 and TRBJ2-7; D is perhaps TRBD1 (5 bases). CDR1 and CDR2 (germline): LGHNA, YNFKEQ. The germline V and J ends were trimmed by 4 bases and 2 bases, with 12 bases remaining between them. This CDR3 comprises 14 residues. The CDR3 protein is CASSPSTETYEQYF. The DNA of the CDR3 is TGTGCCAGCAGCCCCTCGACAGAGACCTACGAGCAGTACTTC.

The chain is built from TRBV5-4 and TRBJ1-6, with D uncertain. Germline lookup yields CDR1 SGHNT and CDR2 YYREEE (reference sequence). The CDR3 loop spans 16 amino acids. V gave up 1 base and J gave up 4 bases, with 12 bases separating them. The chain's CDR3 is CASSLFGGGYNSPLHF. The DNA for the CDR3 is TGTGCCAGCAGCTTGTTCGGCGGTGGATATAATTCACCCCTCCACTTT.

The chain has TRBV4-1 and TRBJ1-3, with 7 nucleotides matching TRBD1. This CDR3 is built from 18 residues. Losses at the gene ends were 4 bases for V and 4 bases for J; bases not matched to a gene: 16. Germline V gene lookup returns CDR1 MGHRA and CDR2 YSYEKL. Written as DNA, the CDR3 is TGCGCCAGCAGCCCGGGGCTTCGGACAGGTTCTTTGGGAAACACCATATATTTT. It codes for CASSPGLRTGSLGNTIYF.

This chain connects TRBV19 to TRBJ2-3; no clear D gene. Between the trimmed V and J ends, which lost 9 bases and 4 bases, there was a span of 8 bases. This CDR3 contains 11 residues. Germline-derived CDR1 and CDR2 are LNHDA and SQIVND (reference sequence). In nucleotides, the CDR3 is TGTGCCAGCGCGATAGCAGATACGCAGTATTTT. It specifies CASAIADTQYF.

This chain's CDR3 is CASKGTGALAEQFF. In DNA, the CDR3 is TGTGCCAGCAAGGGGACAGGGGCCTTGGCTGAGCAGTTCTTC. The gene calls are TRBV2 and TRBJ2-1, with TRBD1 matching 10 bases. Germline assignment: CDR1 SNHLY and CDR2 FYNNEI. The trim removed 7 bases at V and 9 bases at J, leaving 9 bases unmatched. The CDR3 runs to 14 residues.

This clone is a singleton in its sample. The chain uses TRBV29-1 and TRBJ2-3; 10 nucleotides line up with TRBD2. The CDR3 is 12 residues long. V shed 7 bases and J 6 bases; nucleotides not matched to a gene: 4. Germline V gene lookup returns CDR1 SQVTM and CDR2 ANQGSEA. The CDR3 coding sequence is TGCAGCGCTAGCGGGGGCGGGGATACGCAGTATTTT. Its translation is CSASGGGDTQYF.

The rearrangement uses TRBV6-5 and TRBJ1-1; D may be TRBD1 (5 bases). Germline CDR1 and CDR2: MNHEY and SVGAGI. The V gene lost 5 bases and the J gene lost 9 bases, with 13 bases spanning the gap. This CDR3 contains 12 residues. In DNA form, the CDR3 reads TGTGCCAGCAGTCCTCGGGGGAGGAAAGCTTTCTTT. This gives the protein CASSPRGRKAFF.

The V call is TRBV30, the J call TRBJ2-3; no firm D call. The CDR3 length is 13 residues. Trimming shortened V by 1 base and J by 7 bases, and 12 bases separated the two germline ends. Germline V gives CDR1 GTSNPN, CDR2 SVGIG (reference sequence). The CDR3 DNA follows: TGTGCCTGGAGTGCTCCGGCGGCGAATACGCAGTATTTT. Translated: CAWSAPAANTQYF.

This chain uses TRBV5-1 with TRBJ1-1, with TRBD1 identical over 8 bases. The germline CDR1 and CDR2 sequences are SGHRS and YFSETQ. The CDR3 has 16 residues. V trimming: 0 bases; J trimming: 5 bases; junction bases outside the gene matches: 9. CDR3 region: CASSLAPGGAGTEAFF. The CDR3 DNA reads TGCGCCAGCAGCTTGGCCCCAGGGGGCGCGGGGACTGAAGCTTTCTTT.

The chain employs TRBV7-6 and TRBJ1-6; D remains ambiguous. The CDR3 sequence is 16 residues long. V was pared by 5 bases and J by 0 bases, with 11 bases between. From germline, CDR1 is SGHVS and CDR2 FNYEAQ. CDR3 sequence (DNA): TGTGCCAGCAGCCTGAGCGCAAGCTCCTATAATTCACCCCTCCACTTT. Its translation is CASSLSASSYNSPLHF. The variable domain in full, with the rest retrieved from reference TRBV7-6 and TRBJ1-6, is GAGVSQSPRYKVTKRGQDVALRCDPISGHVSLYWYRQALGQGPEFLTYFNYEAQQDKSGLPNDRFSAERPEGSISTLTIQRTEQRDSAMYRCASSLSASSYNSPLHFGNGTRLTVT.

The chain uses TRBV5-4 and TRBJ1-2; 7 nucleotides line up with TRBD1. This CDR3 region has 12 residues. CDR1 and CDR2 from the germline V gene are SGHNT and YYREEE (reference sequence). After removal of 4 bases from V and 8 bases from J, the junction contained 5 bases not matched to a gene. The CDR3 DNA reads TGTGCCAGCAGCCCGGGAGGGGGCGGCTACACCTTC. Its protein product is CASSPGGGGYTF.

CDR3 residues: CASRTRGTRDSDTQYF. The CDR3, as DNA: TGTGCCAGCAGAACCCGCGGGACTAGGGATTCTGATACGCAGTATTTT. This rearrangement joins TRBV7-6 to TRBJ2-3; TRBD2 matches 8 bases. There are 16 residues in the CDR3. Germline CDR1 SGHVS, CDR2 FNYEAQ. The trim removed 6 bases at V and 6 bases at J, leaving 14 bases unmatched.